The 26 T cell receptor beta chains below were found in one sample sequenced in a study of T cells after yellow fever vaccination. TCRdb re-derived calls from the 5' RACE reads in MiXCR, one entry per CDR3 protein. The table records over 110,000 distinct CDR3 sequences, 7.7% of them present only once. Source: CD4+ T cells sorted from PBMCs, taken 5 days after the yellow fever booster vaccination. These receptors came from a young man who received the YFV17D yellow fever vaccine.

The table lists this clonotype with many counts. The chain links TRBV7-9 to TRBJ1-3; D not resolved. Germline V gives CDR1 SEHNR, CDR2 FQNEAQ (reference sequence). Trimming took off 5 bases at V and 1 base at J, with 9 bases between the two ends. The CDR3 contains 14 residues. The CDR3 sequence is CASSPYRSGNTIYF. CDR3 DNA: TGTGCCAGCAGCCCTTACAGATCTGGAAACACCATATATTTT.

Ten or more counts support this clonotype. The chain employs TRBV7-3 and TRBJ2-3; D remains unclear. The CDR3 runs to 16 residues. Deletions cut 5 bases from V and 1 base from J, with 16 bases between. Germline lookup yields CDR1 SGHTA and CDR2 FQGTGA. CDR3 protein: CASSARTSRRTDTQYF. Written as DNA, the CDR3 is TGTGCCAGCAGCGCCCGGACCTCCCGGCGCACAGATACGCAGTATTTT.

This clonotype was seen ten or more times. The chain links TRBV7-8 to TRBJ2-7, with TRBD1 identical over 8 bases. The CDR3 is 13 residues long. Trimming removed 6 bases from V and 5 bases from J; junction bases left unmatched: 6. Germline V CDR1 and CDR2: SGHVS, FQNEAQ. CDR3 loop: CASSRDRSNEQYF. DNA of the CDR3: TGTGCCAGCAGTAGGGACAGGTCCAACGAGCAGTACTTC.

Ten or more counts support this clonotype. This chain connects TRBV20-1 to TRBJ2-5, with TRBD2 matching 10 bases. With 1 base clipped from V and 5 bases from J, the junction kept 10 bases outside the gene matches. CDR1 is DFQATT and CDR2 is SNEGSKA in the germline V gene (reference sequence). The CDR3 spans 16 residues. The DNA for the CDR3 is TGCAGTGCTAGAGCTGGAGTAGCGGGAGGCGCGGAGACCCAGTACTTC. Its protein product is CSARAGVAGGAETQYF.

This clonotype was detected only a few times. J is TRBJ2-1 and V is TRBV7-2; 7 nucleotides align to TRBD2. V shed 8 bases and J 7 bases; nucleotides not matched to a gene: 11. CDR1 is SGHTA, CDR2 FQGNSA, per germline. The CDR3 is 14 residues long. CDR3 loop: CASGVGGPWNEQFF. The DNA for the CDR3 is TGTGCCAGCGGAGTGGGAGGGCCTTGGAATGAGCAGTTCTTC.

DNA for the CDR3: TGCAGTGCTAGGCCTCCCGCAGGGGGTGAGCAGTTCTTC. Amino acid sequence: CSARPPAGGEQFF. The chain recombines TRBV20-1 with TRBJ2-1; 7 bases are a match to TRBD1. The CDR3 consists of 13 residues. Germline CDR1 DFQATT, CDR2 SNEGSKA (reference sequence). The J segment lost 9 bases and the V segment lost 3 bases, leaving 8 bases of the junction unmatched.

Ten or more counts support this clonotype. The CDR3, as DNA: TGTGCCAGCAGCCCACCGCCCCAGCGTAGCACAGATACGCAGTATTTT. It specifies CASSPPPQRSTDTQYF. V usage is TRBV7-9 and J usage is TRBJ2-3; D call uncertain. CDR1 and CDR2 (germline): SEHNR, FQNEAQ (reference sequence). V was pared by 5 bases and J by 0 bases, with 15 bases between. There are 16 residues in the CDR3.

At least ten counts were recorded for this clonotype. This sequence joins TRBV3-1 and TRBJ2-7; D remains ambiguous. Germline loops: CDR1 LGHDT, CDR2 YNNKEL (reference sequence). The germline V and J ends were trimmed by 1 base and 6 bases, with 7 bases remaining between them. This CDR3 is 12 amino acids long. As DNA, the CDR3 is TGTGCCAGCAGCCAAGTGGACGGCGAGCAGTACTTC. Its translation is CASSQVDGEQYF.

This chain connects TRBV5-6 to TRBJ2-5, with a tentative D call TRBD2 (5 bases). Trimming cost V 2 bases and J 5 bases, with 7 bases left between them. Per the germline V gene, CDR1 is SGHDT and CDR2 is YYEEEE. CDR3 length equals 12 residues. The CDR3 DNA sequence: TGTGCCAGCAGCTTCTGGGAGGAGACCCAGTACTTC. This sequence encodes CASSFWEETQYF.

As to this clonotype: One base away lies a much larger clone, so this may be a sequencing read error. The chain combines TRBV18 with TRBJ2-3; D not certain. CDR1 KGHSH and CDR2 LQKENI come from the germline V gene. This CDR3 comprises 13 residues. V was cut by 4 bases and J by 6 bases, with 11 bases left in between. CDR3 sequence: CASSLAPWDTQYF. DNA of the CDR3: TGTGCCAGCTCACTGGCTCCCTGGGATACGCAGTATTTT. The whole variable domain, filled in from reference TRBV18 and TRBJ2-3, reads NAGVMQNPRHLVRRRGQEARLRCSPMKGHSHVYWYRQLPEEGLKFMVYLQKENIIDESGMPKERFSAEFPKEGPSILRIQQVVRGDSAAYFCASSLAPWDTQYFGPGTRLTVL.

The chain uses TRBV6-2 or TRBV6-3 and TRBJ2-1, with D perhaps matching TRBD2 (6 bases). This CDR3 has 15 residues. Germline V gene data show CDR1 as MNHEY and CDR2 as SVGEGT. V was clipped by 2 bases and J by 4 bases, with 12 bases between them. The DNA for the CDR3 is TGTGCCAGCAGTTACCGGGACTCAGTGTACAATGAGCAGTTCTTC. Protein product: CASSYRDSVYNEQFF.

A word on this clonotype: This sequence may be a read error, since a much larger clone differs from it by one base. The chain joins TRBV20-1 to TRBJ2-5, with D unclear. The germline V and J ends were trimmed by 4 bases and 2 bases, with 14 bases remaining between them. The germline gives CDR1 DFQATT, CDR2 SNEGSKA (reference sequence). This CDR3 spans 14 amino acids. The CDR3 region is CSATRLRLQETQYF. The CDR3 nucleotides read TGCAGTGCTACCCGGCTGCGCTTGCAAGAGACCCAGTACTTC.

This clonotype has at least ten counts. The chain employs TRBV5-1 and TRBJ1-6, with a possible D match to TRBD1 (6 bases). Germline CDR1 is SGHRS and CDR2 is YFSETQ. V lost 0 bases, J lost 6 bases, and 10 bases lay in between. CDR3 length equals 15 residues. Written as DNA, the CDR3 is TGCGCCAGCAGCTTGGGGACAGTGTTTAATTCACCCCTCCACTTT. Its translation: CASSLGTVFNSPLHF.

This clonotype was detected ten times or more. V is TRBV20-1 and J is TRBJ1-1, with a possible D match to TRBD1 (6 bases). The CDR3 sequence is 12 residues long. Germline assignment: CDR1 DFQATT and CDR2 SNEGSKA (reference sequence). Trimming took off 6 bases at V and 4 bases at J, with 12 bases between the two ends. CDR3 loop: CSASRQATEAFF. CDR3 sequence (DNA): TGCAGTGCCTCCCGACAGGCCACTGAAGCTTTCTTT.

This clonotype was seen at least ten times. The J gene is TRBJ2-7, the V gene TRBV10-3, with 8 bases aligning to TRBD1. The CDR3 is 18 residues long. V lost 0 bases to trimming and J lost 1 base; unmatched junction nucleotides: 11. CDR1 is ENHRY and CDR2 is SYGVKD in the germline V gene. CDR3 region: CAISESGQGAFGSYEQYF. In nucleotides, the CDR3 is TGTGCCATCAGTGAGTCGGGGCAGGGGGCGTTTGGGTCCTACGAGCAGTACTTC.

This clonotype appeared many times. The chain carries TRBV15 and TRBJ2-3; a possible D gene is TRBD2 (5 bases). CDR1 and CDR2 (germline): LNHNV, YYDKDF (reference sequence). With 0 bases removed from V and 2 bases from J, the gap between germline ends came to 18 bases. The CDR3 has 18 amino acids. The DNA for the CDR3 is TGTGCCACCAGCAGAGATCGTTATTCAGTCGGGGTCACAGATACGCAGTATTTT. This gives the protein CATSRDRYSVGVTDTQYF.

This clonotype was counted between two and nine times. The chain links TRBV5-8 to TRBJ1-2; D unclear. Looked up from germline, CDR1 is SGHTS and CDR2 is YDEGEE. The CDR3 consists of 12 residues. The V end was cut by 0 bases, the J end by 8 bases, with 8 bases between. The CDR3 region is CASSLGRGGYTF. The DNA for the CDR3 is TGTGCCAGCAGCTTGGGCCGGGGAGGCTACACCTTC. Looking up the rest from reference TRBV5-8 and TRBJ1-2 gives the full variable domain: EAGVTQSPTHLIKTRGQQATLRCSPISGHTSVYWYQQALGLGLQFLLWYDEGEERNRGNFPPRFSGRQFPNYSSELNVNALELEDSALYLCASSLGRGGYTFGSGTRLTVV.

This clonotype came up many times. The chain links TRBV27 to TRBJ2-2; the match to TRBD1 covers 7 bases. Germline assignment: CDR1 MNHEY and CDR2 SMNVEV (reference sequence). J lost 4 bases, V lost 6 bases, and 8 bases had no gene match. The CDR3 has 15 amino acids. CDR3 amino acids: CASSPLDRATGELFF. The CDR3 DNA is TGTGCCAGCAGCCCTCTTGACAGGGCCACCGGGGAGCTGTTTTTT.

The sample holds many counts of this clonotype. This rearrangement joins TRBV5-1 to TRBJ1-6, with 9 bases matching TRBD1. The CDR3 covers 16 residues. The V gene end was trimmed by 0 bases and the J gene end by 10 bases; junction bases not matched to a gene: 8. Germline V gives CDR1 SGHRS, CDR2 YFSETQ. The CDR3 region has the DNA TGCGCCAGCAGCTTGGATTTGGGACAGGGCCGCTCACCCCTCCACTTT. Protein: CASSLDLGQGRSPLHF.

This clonotype occurred many times. J is TRBJ1-4 and V is TRBV4-1, with D possibly being TRBD1 (5 bases). Germline CDR1 and CDR2: MGHRA and YSYEKL. This CDR3 is 18 amino acids long. Trimming took off 5 bases at V and 7 bases at J, with 26 bases between the two ends. CDR3 sequence: CASSTNPSRAAGGEKLFF. CDR3 DNA: TGCGCCAGCAGCACCAACCCTAGCAGGGCCGCTGGGGGTGAAAAACTGTTTTTT.

At least ten counts were recorded for this clonotype. The genes are TRBV5-6 and TRBJ2-7; TRBD2 matches at 9 bases. The CDR3 length is 14 residues. V lost 2 bases, J lost 2 bases, and 2 bases stayed unmatched. Germline V gene sequence: CDR1 SGHDT, CDR2 YYEEEE. DNA for the CDR3: TGTGCCAGCAGCTTTGGCGGGAGGGCCTACGAGCAGTACTTC. Its protein is CASSFGGRAYEQYF.

This clonotype came up a few times. V is TRBV11-2 and J is TRBJ2-7; D may be TRBD1 (6 bases). Trimming cost V 5 bases and J 0 bases, with 14 bases left between them. In germline, CDR1 is SGHAT, CDR2 FQNNGV. The length of the CDR3 is 15 residues. As DNA, the CDR3 is TGTGCCAGCAGCCTTTCGACAGGAAACTCCTACGAGCAGTACTTC. Its protein product is CASSLSTGNSYEQYF.

The sample holds a few counts of this clonotype. V gene TRBV18 combines with J gene TRBJ1-6; D remains unclear. Germline V gene sequence: CDR1 KGHSH, CDR2 LQKENI. The CDR3 runs 15 residues. V lost 1 base to trimming and J lost 7 bases, with 11 bases between them. The CDR3 region has the DNA TGTGCCAGCTCACCACTGGCAGGCGACAATTCACCCCTCCACTTT. It specifies CASSPLAGDNSPLHF.

This clonotype was detected ten times or more. The chain links TRBV7-2 to TRBJ1-6; D not resolved. V was clipped by 2 bases and J by 7 bases, with 9 bases between them. CDR1 and CDR2 from the germline V gene are SGHTA and FQGNSA. The CDR3 is made up of 14 amino acids. The CDR3 sequence: CASSLKKLNSPLHF. CDR3 DNA sequence: TGTGCCAGCAGCTTAAAAAAGCTCAATTCACCCCTCCACTTT.

At least ten counts were recorded for this clonotype. The V gene is TRBV10-3, the J gene TRBJ2-5; D is ambiguous. Trimming cost V 3 bases and J 2 bases, with 13 bases left between them. The CDR3 runs to 15 residues. The germline CDR1 and CDR2 sequences are ENHRY and SYGVKD. Written as DNA, the CDR3 is TGTGCCATCAGTGATGGGGTGCACCCTCAAGAGACCCAGTACTTC. It is translated as CAISDGVHPQETQYF.

This clonotype was recorded many times. The chain recombines TRBV7-2 with TRBJ1-5; D gene uncertain. Per germline, CDR1 SGHTA and CDR2 FQGNSA. V lost 2 bases and J 0 bases, leaving 14 bases between the germline ends. CDR3 size: 17 residues. CDR3: CASSLRAGVYSNQPQHF. The CDR3 coding sequence is TGTGCCAGCAGCTTAAGGGCAGGCGTCTATAGCAATCAGCCCCAGCATTTT.